The clone carrying this T cell receptor beta chain was detected only once. Its matching antigen is unknown. This entry belongs to a study of cytomegalovirus exposure and HLA in healthy donors. Both 60 Vbeta primers and 13 Jbeta primers went into the PCR. Assay used: immunoSEQ multiplex PCR; TCRdb lists only in-frame clones, some missing. The table records about 160,000 clones, roughly 84% of them present only once. Study-level findings and limits: What was likely a sequencing artifact was a cluster of highly shared sequence variants. In vitro confirmation showed a few CMV-associated chains to be CMV antigen specific. Equally common other TCR beta chains were less clonally expanded than HLA-associated ones, a later analysis found. When analyzed later, a missense DCLRE1C variant was found to be linked to TCR beta V- and J-gene trimming.

The sequencing input was PBMCs. The receptor was isolated from a young woman in good health and CMV-seronegative.

CDR3 protein: CASSFTASHEQYF. As DNA, the CDR3 is TGTGCCAGCAGTTTTACAGCATCTCACGAGCAGTACTTC. The chain has TRBV27 and TRBJ2-5; no reliable D call. With the DNA end fitting TRBJ2-7 better, the J assignment may be wrong. The CDR3 loop spans 13 amino acids. Looked up from germline, CDR1 is MNHEY and CDR2 is SMNVEV (reference sequence).